A selection of T cell receptor beta chains follows, all from one sample in a study of metastatic and nonmetastatic thyroid tumors. Through MiXCR, TCRdb re-clonotyped the PCR reads. The sample has about 60,000 clones, roughly 16% seen once; the top ten hold roughly a tenth. The source material was blood. Every receptor here comes from a male donor with papillary thyroid cancer or a benign thyroid nodule (not recorded which). Some clones in this sample may be carry-over from other donors' samples. Both conserved end residues are part of each CDR3. The D gene is left open where the match is weak. Expanded clones get a size class; other rows say once, few or many, or leave the size out.

few,TRBJ1-4,NA,TRBV5-1,CASSLEGHGIEKLFF,TGCGCCAGCAGCTTGGAAGGACATGGGATTGAAAAACTGTTTTTT
many,TRBJ1-5,NA,TRBV7-2,CASSFSVNGNQPQHF,TGTGCCAGCAGCTTCTCGGTTAACGGCAATCAGCCCCAGCATTTT
NA,TRBJ1-2,NA,TRBV12-3/TRBV12-4,CASSRDGNYGYTF,TGTGCCAGCAGTAGGGACGGGAACTATGGCTACACCTTC
many,TRBJ2-7,TRBD1,TRBV6-1,CASSPSGGDSSYEQYF,TGTGCCAGCAGTCCCTCAGGGGGTGACAGCTCCTACGAGCAGTACTTC
NA,TRBJ2-3,NA,TRBV11-3,CASSLDSSDTQYF,TGTGCCAGCAGCTTAGATAGTTCTGATACGCAGTATTTT
many,TRBJ1-3,TRBD1,TRBV9,CASSVSRDSSGNTIYF,TGTGCCAGCAGCGTATCTCGGGACAGCTCTGGAAACACCATATATTTT
many,TRBJ1-3,NA,TRBV28,CASSPLGTPSGNTIYF,TGTGCCAGCAGTCCCCTAGGGACTCCATCGGGAAACACCATATATTTT
NA,TRBJ2-2,TRBD2,TRBV20-1,CSARAGGNTGELFF,TGCAGTGCTAGGGCGGGGGGAAACACCGGGGAGCTGTTTTTT
few,TRBJ2-2,NA,TRBV7-8,CASSPTIYSNTGEPFF,TGTGCCAGCAGCCCGACTATTTATTCGAACACCGGGGAGCCGTTTTTT
many,TRBJ2-1,TRBD2,TRBV6-1,CASRTSDTNEQFF,TGTGCCAGCAGGACTAGCGATACGAATGAGCAGTTCTTC
many,TRBJ2-2,NA,TRBV2,CASSVGSGTGELFF,TGTGCCAGCAGTGTCGGGAGCGGTACCGGGGAGCTGTTTTTT
NA,TRBJ1-1,NA,TRBV27,CASSNKAPRYTEAFF,TGTGCCAGCAGTAATAAAGCCCCAAGGTACACTGAAGCTTTCTTT
many,TRBJ2-3,NA,TRBV7-2,CASSKLGAPVWHTDTQYF,TGTGCCAGCAGCAAACTCGGGGCCCCGGTCTGGCACACAGATACGCAGTATTTT
many,TRBJ2-3,TRBD2,TRBV20-1,CSASLAGETDTQYF,TGCAGTGCTAGTTTGGCGGGAGAGACAGATACGCAGTATTTT
many,TRBJ1-1,NA,TRBV12-3/TRBV12-4,CASSWSRTEAFF,TGTGCCAGCAGTTGGAGTAGGACTGAAGCTTTCTTT
many,TRBJ2-5,NA,TRBV29-1,CSVEGGGSLSTGETQYF,TGCAGCGTGGAGGGCGGCGGCAGCCTATCTACTGGGGAGACCCAGTACTTC
many,TRBJ1-3,TRBD1,TRBV12-3/TRBV12-4,CASSTGQAAAGNTIYF,TGTGCCAGCAGTACGGGACAGGCGGCTGCTGGAAACACCATATATTTT
many,TRBJ2-2,TRBD1,TRBV20-1,CSAEGTGENTGELFF,TGCAGTGCTGAAGGGACAGGGGAGAACACCGGGGAGCTGTTTTTT
many,TRBJ1-2,NA,TRBV5-1,CASSFWVNYGYTF,TGCGCCAGCAGCTTCTGGGTCAACTATGGCTACACCTTC
many,TRBJ1-2,TRBD1,TRBV6-5,CASSYVRTGGGYGYTF,TGTGCCAGCAGTTACGTTCGGACAGGGGGCGGCTATGGCTACACCTTC
many,TRBJ2-2,NA,TRBV7-7,CASSLGFPGRYPSNTGELFF,TGTGCCAGCAGCTTAGGATTTCCAGGCAGATATCCCTCTAACACCGGGGAGCTGTTTTTT
NA,TRBJ1-5,NA,TRBV28,CASSFRTLAGRSNQPQHF,TGTGCCAGCAGTTTCCGGACACTTGCGGGGAGAAGCAATCAGCCACAGCATTTT
NA,TRBJ2-7,TRBD1,TRBV9,CASSTHPRDSSYEQYF,TGTGCCAGCAGCACACACCCCCGGGACAGTTCCTACGAGCAGTACTTC
many,TRBJ2-2,NA,TRBV3-1,CASSPRVGELFF,TGTGCCAGCAGCCCCCGGGTCGGGGAGCTGTTTTTT
many,TRBJ2-3,NA,TRBV5-5,CASSWEQGFGPNTQYF,TGTGCCAGCAGCTGGGAACAGGGTTTCGGACCAAATACGCAGTATTTT
many,TRBJ1-5,NA,TRBV20-1,CSARRFPEDSNQPQHF,TGCAGTGCTAGAAGGTTCCCGGAAGATAGCAATCAGCCCCAGCATTTT
NA,TRBJ1-6,NA,TRBV20-1,CSVGRRGGNSPLHF,TGCAGTGTAGGACGTAGGGGCGGGAATTCACCCCTCCACTTT
many,TRBJ2-1,NA,TRBV6-1,CASEEGLEFKDEQFF,TGTGCCAGCGAGGAGGGCCTAGAATTTAAGGATGAGCAGTTCTTC
many,TRBJ1-1,TRBD1,TRBV9,CASSVGQGQGNTEAFF,TGTGCCAGCAGCGTAGGTCAGGGACAGGGTAACACTGAAGCTTTCTTT
many,TRBJ1-6,TRBD1,TRBV6-1,CASSPTGTNSPLHF,TGTGCCAGCAGTCCGACAGGGACCAATTCACCCCTCCACTTT
NA,TRBJ2-7,NA,TRBV12-3/TRBV12-4,CASVKGQRISYEQYF,TGTGCCAGCGTTAAGGGGCAGCGGATCTCCTACGAGCAGTACTTC
many,TRBJ2-3,NA,TRBV6-2/TRBV6-3,CASSYPVLPVSTDTQYF,TGTGCCAGCAGTTATCCGGTACTACCCGTTTCCACAGATACGCAGTATTTT
many,TRBJ2-7,NA,TRBV28,CASSSAQGGSYEQYF,TGTGCCAGCAGCTCGGCGCAGGGAGGCTCCTACGAGCAGTACTTC
many,TRBJ2-3,TRBD1,TRBV7-9,CASSRTGGTDTQYF,TGTGCCAGCAGCCGGACAGGGGGGACAGATACGCAGTATTTT
many,TRBJ2-7,NA,TRBV28,CASSFQVGAYEQYF,TGTGCCAGCAGTTTTCAGGTGGGGGCCTACGAGCAGTACTTC
many,TRBJ2-7,TRBD2,TRBV10-2,CASSERWGTRALPYEQYF,TGCGCCAGCAGTGAGCGGTGGGGGACTAGAGCCCTCCCCTACGAGCAGTACTTC
many,TRBJ1-1,TRBD1,TRBV25-1,CASSEYYQDRSNTEAFF,TGTGCCAGCAGTGAATATTACCAGGACAGGTCGAACACTGAAGCTTTCTTT
NA,TRBJ1-2,NA,TRBV15,CATSSRNRHYGYTF,TGTGCCACCAGCTCACGGAACAGGCACTATGGCTACACCTTC
NA,TRBJ1-6,NA,TRBV15,CATITVSNSPLHF,TGTGCCACCATCACTGTGAGTAATTCACCCCTCCACTTT
few,TRBJ2-1,NA,TRBV3-1,CASSRNRGQRGDEQFF,TGTGCCAGCAGCCGAAACAGGGGGCAGCGGGGGGATGAGCAGTTCTTC
many,TRBJ2-2,NA,TRBV7-6,CASSLREGGELFF,TGTGCCAGCAGCTTACGCGAGGGCGGGGAGCTGTTTTTT
many,TRBJ2-7,NA,TRBV19,CASTEDSYSYEQYF,TGTGCCAGTACCGAGGACAGTTACTCCTACGAGCAGTACTTC
many,TRBJ1-5,TRBD1,TRBV19,CASSIATGEIRNQPQHF,TGTGCCAGTAGTATAGCAACAGGGGAAATTAGAAATCAGCCCCAGCATTTT
NA,TRBJ2-6,NA,TRBV6-2/TRBV6-3,CASSYVWIRDSLSGANVLTF,TGTGCCAGCAGTTACGTATGGATCCGGGACTCCCTATCTGGGGCCAACGTCCTGACTTTC
many,TRBJ2-2,NA,TRBV19,CASSIGLLHFGELFF,TGTGCCAGTAGTATTGGCCTTCTCCACTTCGGGGAGCTGTTTTTT
few,TRBJ1-1,NA,TRBV6-1,CASSLDFTPNTEAFF,TGTGCCAGCAGCTTGGACTTTACTCCGAACACTGAAGCTTTCTTT
many,TRBJ1-5,NA,TRBV7-9,CASSPQDSNQPQHF,TGTGCCAGCAGTCCACAGGATAGCAATCAGCCCCAGCATTTT
many,TRBJ2-2,TRBD1,TRBV5-1,CASSPRDRASSGSTGELFF,TGCGCCAGCAGCCCCCGGGACAGGGCGTCTAGCGGATCGACCGGGGAGCTGTTTTTT
many,TRBJ2-7,NA,TRBV11-2,CASGFRVHEQYF,TGTGCCAGCGGTTTCAGGGTCCACGAGCAGTACTTC
NA,TRBJ2-1,NA,TRBV10-3,CAISGAGFGGYNEQFF,TGTGCCATCAGTGGGGCAGGGTTTGGTGGTTACAATGAGCAGTTCTTC
few,TRBJ2-5,NA,TRBV6-1,CASSRVAEETQYF,TGTGCCAGCAGCCGAGTGGCAGAAGAGACCCAGTACTTC
many,TRBJ2-1,TRBD1,TRBV5-1,CASSLWLGQANNEQFF,TGCGCCAGCAGCTTGTGGTTAGGACAGGCCAACAATGAGCAGTTCTTC
many,TRBJ2-1,TRBD2,TRBV6-5,CASSSITGGGLHNEQFF,TGTGCCAGCAGTTCGATAACCGGCGGGGGGTTGCACAATGAGCAGTTCTTC
many,TRBJ2-1,TRBD2,TRBV19,CASSRRDYPQNEQFF,TGTGCCAGTAGCAGACGGGACTACCCTCAGAATGAGCAGTTCTTC